Given below is one TCR beta chain in context. The sample comes from a study of blood T cell repertoires in COVID-19. Study-wide background: Researchers got acute and convalescent COVID-19 samples from the United States, Italy and Spain. The cDNA or gDNA used as material had been derived from T cells, B-cell-depleted T cells, or PBMCs.

CDR3 length equals 15 residues. V lost 7 bases and J lost 5; bases outside the gene matches: 12. CDR1 is SGHAT, CDR2 FQNNGV, per germline. Original processing notes: Estimates of nucleated cell counts were drawn from the amplification of reference gene primers. The assay was immunoSEQ multiplex PCR, and TCRdb's table has in-frame clones only and misses some. V and J calls and clone size are as listed in that table; D and trimming were resolved from the DNA. The sample has 100,000 to 150,000 clones, approximately 74% seen once. This receptor was taken from a woman aged 70-85 years with acute or convalescent COVID-19. The sample consisted of peripheral blood. The chain carries TRBV11-2 and TRBJ2-7, with 9 bases fitting TRBD2. CDR3 protein: CASTQPVAGADEQYF. CDR3 DNA: TGTGCCAGCACCCAGCCCGTAGCGGGAGCGGACGAGCAGTACTTC.